Shown below are 6 T cell receptor beta chains from a single sample sequenced in a study of vaccination and CD4 T cells after COVID-19. Oncomine TCR Beta short-read sequencing was applied to DNA from cultured CD4+ T cells. Via MiXCR, TCRdb re-called the PCR reads, giving one row per CDR3 protein. The profile shows about 17,000 distinct CDR3 sequences, almost 40% of them singletons. The antigens of these receptors remain unknown. As for treatment: 10-day PBMC culture with coronavirus spike peptide pools or control peptides (ViraFEST assay). Sequencing was done on a sample of CD4+ T cells from blood, cultured in vitro. The receptors were sampled from a human donor who had recovered from COVID-19.

The chain joins TRBV18 to TRBJ2-5, with a weak D call TRBD2 (5 bases). Looked up from germline, CDR1 is KGHSH and CDR2 is LQKENI. The CDR3 is made up of 15 amino acids. V was shortened by 6 bases and J by 5 bases, with 19 bases between the two germline ends. The DNA for the CDR3 is TGTGCCAGCTCGCCCGGGGTACCCGGAGTTGAGACCCAGTACTTC. Protein: CASSPGVPGVETQYF.

V is TRBV11-2 and J is TRBJ2-7, with 10 bases matching TRBD1. The CDR3 runs to 14 residues. The germline V gene encodes CDR1 SGHAT and CDR2 FQNNGV. V lost 5 bases, J lost 2 bases, and 3 bases stayed unmatched. CDR3 bases: TGTGCCAGCAGCAACGGACAGGGGGCCTACGAGCAGTACTTC. Translation: CASSNGQGAYEQYF.

This clonotype was seen only a few times. The chain uses TRBV20-1 and TRBJ2-5; 8 nucleotides line up with TRBD2. The CDR3 spans 12 residues. The J segment lost 3 bases and the V segment lost 4 bases, leaving 1 base of the junction unmatched. Germline V gives CDR1 DFQATT, CDR2 SNEGSKA (reference sequence). The CDR3, as DNA: TGCAGTGCTACCGGGAGGGAAGAGACCCAGTACTTC. Protein sequence: CSATGREETQYF.

This clonotype appeared a single time. V usage is TRBV20-1 and J usage is TRBJ2-3; possible D gene TRBD2, 6 bases. This CDR3 contains 13 residues. Germline V gene sequence: CDR1 DFQATT, CDR2 SNEGSKA (reference sequence). V lost 4 bases and J 5 bases, leaving 13 bases between the germline ends. CDR3 amino acids: CSAKEGARDTQYF. The CDR3 coding sequence is TGCAGTGCTAAGGAGGGCGCGAGAGATACGCAGTATTTT.

This clonotype was detected only a few times. V gene TRBV2 combines with J gene TRBJ2-5, with 8 nucleotides matching TRBD2. CDR3 size: 16 residues. The junction had 13 bases not matched to a gene; V was cut back by 6 bases and J by 4 bases. CDR1 and CDR2 (germline): SNHLY, FYNNEI. The CDR3 loop reads CASRGAGVVGRETQYF. The CDR3 region has the DNA TGTGCCAGCAGGGGAGCGGGAGTGGTGGGGAGAGAGACCCAGTACTTC.

This rearrangement joins TRBV10-3 to TRBJ2-2, with 9 bases fitting TRBD1. With V trimmed by 6 bases and J by 4 bases, 9 bases remained unmatched. This CDR3 region has 16 residues. The germline V gene encodes CDR1 ENHRY and CDR2 SYGVKD. Here the CDR3 reads CAIRRTGGRGTGELFF. In DNA form, the CDR3 reads TGTGCCATCAGACGAACAGGGGGCAGGGGCACCGGGGAGCTGTTTTTT.